Listed below are T cell receptor beta chains from one sample, sequenced in a study of graft-versus-host responses after intestinal transplantation. No antigen has been identified for these receptors. This table comes from immunoSEQ multiplex PCR, and its TCRdb copy is limited to in-frame clones, with some not included. Of some 110,000 clones listed, around 90% are singletons. The sample was unstimulated CD4+ T cells sorted from spleen or lymph node cells, taken before transplant. These receptors all stem from a human donor who was the organ donor for an intestinal transplant. Both conserved end residues are part of each CDR3. Fields, in order: CDR3 protein, CDR3 DNA, J gene, D gene, V gene. A D gene is named only where the DNA matches it firmly.

CASSLRRLAGDYEQYF	TGTGCCAGCAGCTTACGGAGACTAGCGGGCGATTACGAGCAGTACTTC	TRBJ2-7	TRBD2	TRBV7-9
CASRGLLAGYNEQFF	TGTGCCAGCAGGGGTCTACTAGCGGGATACAATGAGCAGTTCTTC	TRBJ2-1	TRBD2	TRBV27
CASGPGQGYEQYF	TGTGCTAGTGGTCCGGGACAGGGCTACGAGCAGTACTTC	TRBJ2-7	TRBD1	TRBV12-5
CASSPGQGVYGYTF	TGTGCCAGCAGCCCGGGACAGGGTGTCTATGGCTACACCTTC	TRBJ1-2	TRBD1	TRBV25-1
CASSLGGQGAETQYF	TGTGCCAGCAGCTTAGGCGGACAGGGGGCTGAGACCCAGTACTTC	TRBJ2-5	TRBD1	TRBV5-4
CASSTTSYNEQFF	TGCGCCAGCAGCACGACTAGCTACAATGAGCAGTTCTTC	TRBJ2-1	NA	TRBV5-1
CASSLTGSSYEQYF	TGTGCCAGCAGTTTAACAGGGAGCTCCTACGAGCAGTACTTC	TRBJ2-7	NA	TRBV6-5
CATLGQITDTQYF	TGTGCCACCCTAGGGCAGATCACAGATACGCAGTATTTT	TRBJ2-3	NA	TRBV6-4
CASSSGQPGETQYF	TGTGCCAGCAGCTCGGGACAGCCCGGGGAGACCCAGTACTTC	TRBJ2-5	TRBD1	TRBV5-4
CASSQLGASSYNEQFF	TGTGCCAGCAGCCAATTAGGAGCCAGCTCCTACAATGAGCAGTTCTTC	TRBJ2-1	NA	TRBV14